This T cell receptor (beta chain) is from a study of shared clonotypes between healthy human individuals. Whole-study results and caveats: It was anticipated that sequencing depth would influence how many clonotypes donors shared. Sorted-subset sequencing was shown by rarefaction to be incomplete despite large depth.

Every subset had its genomic DNA shared out evenly among several immunoSEQ plates. Sequenced by immunoSEQ multiplex PCR; TCRdb stores in-frame clones only, minus some. The sample gives over a million clones, roughly 75% of which show up once; roughly 1.5% is in the top ten. CD4+ cells yielded CD45RA+ naive and CD45RA-negative memory subsets. Regarding this clone: The antigen is not known. Other nucleotide sequences from this sample produce the same CDR3.

This CDR3 is 12 amino acids long. V lost 6 bases, J lost 3 bases, and 8 bases lay in between. Germline loops: CDR1 MNHNY, CDR2 SVGAGI (reference sequence). The sequenced sample was memory CD4+ T cells sorted from blood. Subset meaning: CD45RA-negative fraction. The genes are TRBV6-6 and TRBJ2-5; TRBD2 might be the D (6 bases). The TCR was taken from a man in his late teens or twenties in good health. The CDR3 region has the DNA TGTGCCAGCAGCTGGGGGGAAGAGACCCAGTACTTC. This gives the protein CASSWGEETQYF.